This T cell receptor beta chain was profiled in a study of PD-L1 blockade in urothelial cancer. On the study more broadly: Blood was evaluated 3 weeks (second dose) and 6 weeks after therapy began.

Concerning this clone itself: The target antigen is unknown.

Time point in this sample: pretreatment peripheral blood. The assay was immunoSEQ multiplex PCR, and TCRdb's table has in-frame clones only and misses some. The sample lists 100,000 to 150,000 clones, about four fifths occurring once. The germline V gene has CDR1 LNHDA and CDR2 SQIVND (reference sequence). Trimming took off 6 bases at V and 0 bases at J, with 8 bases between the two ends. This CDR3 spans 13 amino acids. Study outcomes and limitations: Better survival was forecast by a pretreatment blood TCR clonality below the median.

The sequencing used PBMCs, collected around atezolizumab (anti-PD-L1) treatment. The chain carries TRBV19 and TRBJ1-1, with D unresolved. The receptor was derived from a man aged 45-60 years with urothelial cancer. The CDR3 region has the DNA TGTGCCAGTAGGTTGGTAGTGAACACTGAAGCTTTCTTT. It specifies CASRLVVNTEAFF. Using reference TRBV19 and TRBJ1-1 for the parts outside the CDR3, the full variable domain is DGGITQSPKYLFRKEGQNVTLSCEQNLNHDAMYWYRQDPGQGLRLIYYSQIVNDFQKGDIAEGYSVSREKKESFPLTVTSAQKNPTAFYLCASRLVVNTEAFFGQGTRLTVV.